Sequencing of this T cell receptor beta chain was carried out in a study of T cells expressing NK-cell markers. Study-level information: According to the study, TCR beta repertoires originated from sorted CD3+CD56+NKG2C+, CD3+CD56+NKG2C- and CD3+CD56-NKG2C+ T cells.

Germline CDR1 SGHAT, CDR2 FQNNGV. The CDR3 extends over 16 amino acids. TCRdb re-called the 5' RACE reads and gives one entry per CDR3 protein, without DNA. Here the sample table reports about 260,000 distinct CDR3 sequences. The genes are TRBV11-2 and TRBJ2-3; TCRdb names TRBD2, which stays unverified in the absence of DNA. The sample comprised blood T cells: a sorted CD56 or NKG2C T cell subset, CD4+ or CD8+ T cells, or bulk PBMC T cells (not recorded which). This receptor was obtained from a woman between 18 and 75 years old in good health. The CDR3 sequence is CASSSPASGLTDTQYF.